The clone carrying this TCR beta chain was detected many times. No antigen is known for it. This sample was taken from a study of CD8 T cells in ankylosing spondylitis. V was clipped by 6 bases and J by 2 bases; unmatched bases: 5. CDR1 and CDR2 (germline): DFQATT, SNEGSKA (reference sequence). CDR3 length: 14 amino acids. Study-level findings and limits: CD8+ cells made up the disease-linked clones, which were relatively rare in peripheral blood. What seemed typical of ankylosing spondylitis blood was a TCR beta motif built from about eight highly homologous variants.

By quantitative 5'-RACE with molecular barcodes, the TCR beta libraries were made. From the 5' RACE reads, TCRdb called clonotypes with MiXCR, one entry per CDR3 protein. The sample carries about 240,000 distinct CDR3 sequences, approximately 9% recorded once. This receptor was identified in a male donor with ankylosing spondylitis or in good health (not recorded which). Sequencing was carried out using blood, either unsorted or a sorted T cell fraction (not recorded which). The chain employs TRBV20-1 and TRBJ2-2; 8 bases agree with TRBD1. Here the CDR3 DNA reads TGCAGTGCCCGACAGGGGATTAACACCGGGGAGCTGTTTTTT. It encodes CSARQGINTGELFF.